Listed here is a single TCR beta chain. The antigen remains unidentified. The read comes to an end 3 residues before the CDR3 does, leaving the germline J gene to fill in the end. The germline CDR1 and CDR2 sequences are LNHDA and SQIVND (reference sequence). The CDR3 consists of 14 residues. Generated by immunoSEQ multiplex PCR, the TCRdb table keeps only in-frame clones and is missing some. This sample's table has some 40,000 clones. The data are from a study of T cells in women clearing cervical HPV infection. Study-wide points: TRBV6-7 abundance was lower in cases than controls (about 0.099% versus 0.16%).

Input material: blood buffy coat. The sequence was obtained from a woman aged 18-70 years with a cervical HPV16 infection that either progressed to CIN3+ or cleared (not recorded which). This chain connects TRBV19 to TRBJ1-2; TRBD1 matches at 8 bases. The CDR3 DNA, read in part, is TGTGCCAGTAGTCCCACAGGGGGAGACTACGAC. This translates into CASSPTGGDYD. The entire CDR3 reads CASSPTGGDYDYTF.